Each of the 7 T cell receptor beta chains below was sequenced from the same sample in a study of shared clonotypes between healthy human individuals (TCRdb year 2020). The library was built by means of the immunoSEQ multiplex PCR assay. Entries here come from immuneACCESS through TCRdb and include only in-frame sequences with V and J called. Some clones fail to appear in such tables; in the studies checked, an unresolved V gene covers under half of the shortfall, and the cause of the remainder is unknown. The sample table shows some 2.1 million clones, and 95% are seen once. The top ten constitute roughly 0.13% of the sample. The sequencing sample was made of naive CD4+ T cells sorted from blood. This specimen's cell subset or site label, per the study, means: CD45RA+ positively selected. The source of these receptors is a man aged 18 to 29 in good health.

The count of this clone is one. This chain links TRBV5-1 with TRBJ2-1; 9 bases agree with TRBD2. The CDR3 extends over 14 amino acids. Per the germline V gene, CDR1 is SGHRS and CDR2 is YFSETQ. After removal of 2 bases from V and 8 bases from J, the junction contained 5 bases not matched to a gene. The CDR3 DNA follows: TGCGCCAGCAGCTTTAGCGGGAGTGGCGATGAGCAGTTCTTC. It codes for CASSFSGSGDEQFF.

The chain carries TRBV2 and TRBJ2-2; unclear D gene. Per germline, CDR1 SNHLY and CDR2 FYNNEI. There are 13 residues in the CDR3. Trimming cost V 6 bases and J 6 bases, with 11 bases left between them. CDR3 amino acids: CASSNLRAGELFF. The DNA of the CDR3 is TGTGCCAGCAGCAACCTCCGGGCCGGGGAGCTGTTTTTT.

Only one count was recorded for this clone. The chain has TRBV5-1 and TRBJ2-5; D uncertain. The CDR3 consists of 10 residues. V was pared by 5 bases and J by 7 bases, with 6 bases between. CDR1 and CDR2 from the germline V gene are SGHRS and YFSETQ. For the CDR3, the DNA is TGCGCCAGCAGAGTGAGGACCCAGTACTTC. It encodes CASRVRTQYF.

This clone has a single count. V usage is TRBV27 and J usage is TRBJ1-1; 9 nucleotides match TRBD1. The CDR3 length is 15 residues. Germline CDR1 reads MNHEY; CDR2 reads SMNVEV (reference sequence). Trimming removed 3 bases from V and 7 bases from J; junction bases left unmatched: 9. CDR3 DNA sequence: TGTGCCAGCAGTTTCCAGCGGGACAGGGTCGATGAAGCTTTCTTT. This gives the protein CASSFQRDRVDEAFF.

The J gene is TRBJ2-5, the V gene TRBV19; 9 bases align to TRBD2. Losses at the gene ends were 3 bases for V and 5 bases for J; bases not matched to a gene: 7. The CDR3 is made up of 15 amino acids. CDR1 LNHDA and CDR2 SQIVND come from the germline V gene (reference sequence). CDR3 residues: CASSIQGLAWETQYF. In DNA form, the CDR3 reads TGTGCCAGTAGTATTCAGGGACTAGCTTGGGAGACCCAGTACTTC.

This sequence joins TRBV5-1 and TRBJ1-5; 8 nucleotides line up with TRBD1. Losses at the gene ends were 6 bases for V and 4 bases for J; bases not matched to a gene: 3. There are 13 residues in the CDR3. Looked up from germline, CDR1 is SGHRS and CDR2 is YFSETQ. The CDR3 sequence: CASINRGNQPQHF. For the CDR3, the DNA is TGCGCCAGCATTAACAGGGGGAATCAGCCCCAGCATTTT.

For the CDR3, the DNA is TGTGCCAGCAGCTTCGACGGGGGCCCTAGCACAGATACGCAGTATTTT. Protein product: CASSFDGGPSTDTQYF. The genes are TRBV11-2 and TRBJ2-3, with D tentatively TRBD1 or TRBD2 (6 bases each). The V gene lost 3 bases and the J gene lost 0 bases, with 13 bases spanning the gap. Per germline, CDR1 SGHAT and CDR2 FQNNGV. The CDR3 is 16 amino acids.